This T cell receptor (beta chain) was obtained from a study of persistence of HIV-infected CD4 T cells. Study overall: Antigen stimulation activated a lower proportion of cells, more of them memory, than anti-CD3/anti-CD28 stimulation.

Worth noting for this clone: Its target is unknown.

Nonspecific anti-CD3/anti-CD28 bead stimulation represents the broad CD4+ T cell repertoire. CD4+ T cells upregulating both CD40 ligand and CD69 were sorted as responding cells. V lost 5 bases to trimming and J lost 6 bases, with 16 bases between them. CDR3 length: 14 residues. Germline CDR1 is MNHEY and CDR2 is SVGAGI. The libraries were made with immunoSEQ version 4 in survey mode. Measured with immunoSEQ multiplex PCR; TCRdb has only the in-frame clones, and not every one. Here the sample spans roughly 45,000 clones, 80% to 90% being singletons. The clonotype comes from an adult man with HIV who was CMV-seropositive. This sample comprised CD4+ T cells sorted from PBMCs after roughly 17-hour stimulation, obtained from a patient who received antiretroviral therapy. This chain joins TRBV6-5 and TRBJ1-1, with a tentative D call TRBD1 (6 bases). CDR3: CASSPTGKRSEAFF. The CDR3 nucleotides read TGTGCCAGCAGTCCCACAGGGAAACGGTCTGAAGCTTTCTTT.